The 31 T cell receptor beta chains presented below share a single source sample, sequenced in a study of blood T cell repertoires in COVID-19. TCRdb's table, derived via immunoSEQ multiplex PCR, lists solely in-frame clones and lacks some. The top ten clones hold 1.6% of a sample with 150,000 to 200,000 clones, approximately 88% of them seen once. The source material was peripheral blood. These receptors were collected from a woman between 50 and 59 years old with acute or convalescent COVID-19.

The V gene is TRBV7-6, the J gene TRBJ1-4, with 9 bases matching TRBD1. The junction had 3 bases not matched to a gene; V was cut back by 2 bases and J by 5 bases. The CDR3 totals 15 residues. The germline V gene has CDR1 SGHVS and CDR2 FNYEAQ. The CDR3 bases are TGTGCCAGCAGCTTAACAGGGGGCGGAAATGAAAAACTGTTTTTT. Amino acids: CASSLTGGGNEKLFF.

The chain uses TRBV19 and TRBJ2-4; possible D gene TRBD2, 5 bases. Germline lookup yields CDR1 LNHDA and CDR2 SQIVND (reference sequence). V was cut by 8 bases and J by 9 bases, with 14 bases left in between. The CDR3 has 12 amino acids. This CDR3 reads CASGWARAIQYF. The CDR3 coding sequence is TGTGCCAGTGGATGGGCGCGGGCCATTCAGTACTTC.

The gene calls are TRBV18 and TRBJ1-1; 8 bases match TRBD1. The germline CDR1 and CDR2 sequences are KGHSH and LQKENI. V lost 4 bases and J lost 6; bases outside the gene matches: 4. This CDR3 comprises 13 residues. The CDR3 region is CASSRTGSAEAFF. The CDR3, as DNA: TGTGCCAGCTCACGGACAGGGTCGGCTGAAGCTTTCTTT.

This chain links TRBV29-1 with TRBJ2-1, with TRBD2 identical over 8 bases. Per the germline V gene, CDR1 is SQVTM and CDR2 is ANQGSEA. CDR3 length: 17 amino acids. The V gene end was trimmed by 1 base and the J gene end by 6 bases; junction bases not matched to a gene: 14. This CDR3 is CSVEVPAGAGGSNEQFF. CDR3 in DNA: TGCAGCGTTGAAGTTCCCGCCGGGGCGGGAGGAAGCAATGAGCAGTTCTTC.

This clone was seen a single time. This chain links TRBV6-5 with TRBJ1-2; D is possibly TRBD1 (5 bases). This CDR3 is built from 15 residues. Germline V lookup: CDR1 MNHEY, CDR2 SVGAGI. V was cut by 6 bases and J by 0 bases, with 14 bases left in between. CDR3 in amino acids: CASSVGAVSNYGYTF. The CDR3 DNA sequence: TGTGCCAGCAGCGTTGGGGCCGTGTCTAACTATGGCTACACCTTC.

The gene calls are TRBV5-5 and TRBJ1-2; TRBD1 matches at 9 bases. Germline V gene lookup returns CDR1 SGHKS and CDR2 YYEKEE (reference sequence). The CDR3 runs 15 residues. The V segment lost 3 bases and the J segment 3 bases; nucleotides outside the gene matches: 6. Written as DNA, the CDR3 is TGTGCCAGCAGCTCCCAGGACAGGGGCGACTATGGCTACACCTTC. This translates into CASSSQDRGDYGYTF.

The rearrangement uses TRBV12-2 and TRBJ2-3; the table names TRBD2, a call not compared with the DNA. TRBV12-2 is noted as a pseudogene. This CDR3 has 18 amino acids. The CDR3 DNA is TGTGCAAGTCGCTTGTCCTCGGTTTTTCGGGGGGCAGGGGATACGCAGTATTTT. It encodes CASRLSSVFRGAGDTQYF.

V gene TRBV18 combines with J gene TRBJ2-1; D is possibly TRBD2 (6 bases). CDR3 length equals 16 residues. CDR1 and CDR2 from the germline V gene are KGHSH and LQKENI. V was clipped by 2 bases and J by 3 bases, with 14 bases between them. The CDR3 DNA reads as TGTGCCAGCTCACCAAGGGATTATAGCGGCTACAATGAGCAGTTCTTC. Translated: CASSPRDYSGYNEQFF.

The V gene is TRBV5-1, the J gene TRBJ2-7; tentative D call: TRBD1 (6 bases). This CDR3 spans 14 amino acids. Trimming left V 4 bases short and J 2 bases short, with 13 bases between. Germline lookup yields CDR1 SGHRS and CDR2 YFSETQ. CDR3 in amino acids: CASSHRDTTYEQYF. The CDR3 DNA reads TGCGCCAGCAGCCACCGGGACACCACCTACGAGCAGTACTTC.

This clone was observed once. This rearrangement joins TRBV9 to TRBJ2-3, with D possibly matching TRBD2 (5 bases). CDR1 and CDR2 (germline): SGDLS, YYNGEE. The CDR3 spans 15 residues. With 4 bases removed from V and 4 bases from J, the gap between germline ends came to 16 bases. In DNA, the CDR3 is TGTGCCAGCAGCCCAGCGGCCTATACCCCAGATACGCAGTATTTT. Residues: CASSPAAYTPDTQYF.

The chain couples TRBV6-5 to TRBJ1-3; 7 positions match TRBD1. The CDR3 runs to 16 residues. V dropped 0 bases and J dropped 0; count of bases not matched to a gene: 2. CDR1 MNHEY and CDR2 SVGAGI come from the germline V gene. The CDR3 bases are TGTGCCAGCAGTTACTCACAGGGGTCCTCTGGAAACACCATATATTTT. Translating gives CASSYSQGSSGNTIYF.

The chain is built from TRBV25-1 and TRBJ1-2, with 7 nucleotides matching TRBD1. V shed 1 base and J 4 bases; nucleotides not matched to a gene: 3. CDR1 and CDR2 from the germline V gene are MGHDK and SYGVNS. This CDR3 contains 14 residues. The CDR3 sequence is CASSESGTAYGYTF. The CDR3 DNA is TGTGCCAGCAGTGAATCCGGGACAGCCTATGGCTACACCTTC.

This clone was counted between two and nine times. The V and J genes are TRBV10-3 and TRBJ1-2; 9 bases fit TRBD1. Germline V lookup: CDR1 ENHRY, CDR2 SYGVKD. V was clipped by 3 bases and J by 6 bases; unmatched bases: 8. CDR3 length equals 15 residues. The CDR3 here is CAISDPGQGFDGYTF. CDR3 sequence (DNA): TGTGCCATCAGTGATCCGGGACAGGGATTCGATGGCTACACCTTC.

The V gene is TRBV30, the J gene TRBJ1-6; D call uncertain. Germline V lookup: CDR1 GTSNPN, CDR2 SVGIG (reference sequence). V lost 4 bases and J lost 7, with 11 bases in between. The CDR3 is 13 residues long. The chain's CDR3 is CAWNAEANSPLHF. For the CDR3, the DNA is TGTGCCTGGAATGCGGAGGCGAATTCACCCCTCCACTTT.

The V call is TRBV6-5, the J call TRBJ2-1; possible D gene TRBD1, 6 bases. Germline CDR1 reads MNHEY; CDR2 reads SVGAGI. This CDR3 has 15 residues. Trimming stripped 4 bases from V and 7 bases from J, with 17 bases between. CDR3 nucleotide sequence: TGTGCCAGCAGTTCATCACAGGGTGGGCATAATGAGCAGTTCTTC. Translation gives CASSSSQGGHNEQFF.

This rearrangement joins TRBV27 to TRBJ2-7; TRBD2 matches 12 bases. Germline V gives CDR1 MNHEY, CDR2 SMNVEV (reference sequence). This CDR3 contains 15 residues. V trimming: 6 bases; J trimming: 3 bases; junction bases outside the gene matches: 6. The CDR3 protein is CASSPSGGANYEQYF. The CDR3, as DNA: TGTGCCAGCAGCCCTAGCGGGGGGGCCAACTACGAGCAGTACTTC.

The V and J genes are TRBV12-5 and TRBJ2-7; the D is unclear. In germline, CDR1 is LGHNT, CDR2 FRNRAP. This CDR3 spans 12 amino acids. V lost 7 bases and J lost 4, with 11 bases in between. The CDR3 bases are TGTGCTAGTGCCCCGTATGTTTACGAGCAGTACTTC. Residues: CASAPYVYEQYF.

This chain connects TRBV7-2 to TRBJ1-4, with D possibly TRBD1 on 6 matching bases. The CDR3 extends over 14 amino acids. Germline CDR1 and CDR2: SGHTA and FQGNSA. V lost 5 bases to trimming and J lost 2 bases, with 9 bases between them. The chain's CDR3 is CASSPTGTNEKLFF. CDR3 DNA sequence: TGTGCCAGCAGCCCCACAGGGACTAATGAAAAACTGTTTTTT.

The CDR3 sequence is CASRTQGGGYTF. Written as DNA, the CDR3 is TGTGCCAGCAGAACACAGGGGGGTGGCTACACCTTC. The chain carries TRBV27 and TRBJ1-2; 8 bases fit TRBD1. The V and J ends lost 6 bases and 7 bases, in that order; junction bases with no gene match: 4. This CDR3 has 12 amino acids. Germline V gene lookup returns CDR1 MNHEY and CDR2 SMNVEV (reference sequence).

The CDR3 DNA reads as TGCAGCGTTGAAGTACAGGGGGGCGCGGGCTATGGCTACACCTTC. This translates into CSVEVQGGAGYGYTF. The rearrangement joins TRBV29-1 to TRBJ1-2, with 8 bases identical to TRBD1. CDR1 is SQVTM, CDR2 ANQGSEA, per germline. V lost 1 base, J lost 4 bases, and 8 bases stayed unmatched. This CDR3 is built from 15 residues.

The rearrangement links TRBV23-1 to TRBJ1-6; D remains unclear. TRBV23-1 is an ORF for which the function is uncertain. The CDR3 is 18 amino acids. Trimming removed 0 bases from V and 0 bases from J, with 12 bases in between. CDR3 protein: CASSQSVHSSSYNSPLHF. The CDR3 nucleotides read TGCGCCAGCAGTCAATCGGTCCATTCCAGCTCCTATAATTCACCCCTCCACTTT.

The CDR3 loop is CSVSREDEAFF. DNA of the CDR3: TGCAGCGTAAGCCGGGAGGACGAAGCTTTCTTT. The rearrangement uses TRBV29-1 and TRBJ1-1; D unresolved. V lost 6 bases and J lost 8, with 13 bases in between. The length of the CDR3 is 11 residues. Germline V CDR1 and CDR2: SQVTM, ANQGSEA.

The rearrangement links TRBV29-1 to TRBJ1-1, with 9 bases matching TRBD1. The CDR3 totals 16 residues. The trim removed 2 bases at V and 5 bases at J, leaving 12 bases unmatched. In germline, CDR1 is SQVTM, CDR2 ANQGSEA. The CDR3 region has the DNA TGCAGCGTTGAAAATAAAGGGAGACAGGGGGGAACTGAAGCTTTCTTT. Protein: CSVENKGRQGGTEAFF.

The V and J genes are TRBV5-1 and TRBJ1-5, with 7 bases fitting TRBD1. CDR3 length: 16 residues. Germline trimming cut 4 bases from V and 3 bases from J; bases unmatched to any gene: 10. The germline V gene has CDR1 SGHRS and CDR2 YFSETQ. CDR3 residues: CASSPRPTGNNQPQHF. CDR3 coding DNA: TGCGCCAGCAGCCCCAGGCCGACAGGGAACAATCAGCCCCAGCATTTT.

This clone was seen a few times. The chain couples TRBV19 to TRBJ2-1; 9 bases agree with TRBD1. The junction had 5 bases not matched to a gene; V was cut back by 1 base and J by 7 bases. Germline V gene sequence: CDR1 LNHDA, CDR2 SQIVND (reference sequence). This CDR3 region has 15 residues. The CDR3 loop is CASSIAGTGSNEQFF. CDR3 DNA sequence: TGTGCCAGTAGTATAGCCGGGACAGGGAGTAATGAGCAGTTCTTC.

CDR3 residues: CASSMDGIYSNQPQHF. CDR3 coding DNA: TGTGCCAGTAGTATGGACGGGATCTATAGCAATCAGCCCCAGCATTTT. This rearrangement joins TRBV19 to TRBJ1-5; no reliable D call. This CDR3 contains 16 residues. The germline V and J ends were trimmed by 3 bases and 0 bases, with 12 bases remaining between them. Germline V lookup: CDR1 LNHDA, CDR2 SQIVND (reference sequence).

The chain recombines TRBV6-5 with TRBJ2-2, with 10 positions matching TRBD2. V lost 5 bases to trimming and J lost 3 bases; unmatched junction nucleotides: 0. CDR1 is MNHEY, CDR2 SVGAGI, per germline. The CDR3 contains 14 residues. CDR3 sequence (DNA): TGTGCCAGCAGTAGCGGGAGGGACACCGGGGAGCTGTTTTTT. This translates into CASSSGRDTGELFF.

This chain links TRBV12-3 or TRBV12-4 with TRBJ1-5; no definite D call. Trimming left V 2 bases short and J 10 bases short, with 12 bases between. There are 13 residues in the CDR3. CDR3 sequence reads: CASSLRVEDPQHF. In nucleotides, the CDR3 is TGTGCCAGCAGTTTACGGGTGGAAGATCCCCAGCATTTT.

This clone came up a few times. The chain is built from TRBV7-2 and TRBJ2-7, with 10 nucleotides matching TRBD2. The germline V gene encodes CDR1 SGHTA and CDR2 FQGNSA. The CDR3 extends over 16 amino acids. The ends lost 5 bases at V and 6 bases at J; junction bases unmatched: 13. The CDR3 region is CASSHPPGLASIEQYF. The CDR3 DNA follows: TGTGCCAGCAGCCACCCACCGGGACTAGCGAGTATCGAGCAGTACTTC.

The genes are TRBV6-2 or TRBV6-3 and TRBJ2-1, with D perhaps matching TRBD1 (5 bases). Germline V gene lookup returns CDR1 MNHEY and CDR2 SVGEGT. The CDR3 is 14 residues long. The V end was cut by 6 bases, the J end by 2 bases, with 11 bases between. CDR3 residues: CASSRSTAYNEQFF. CDR3 coding DNA: TGTGCCAGCAGCCGCTCGACAGCCTACAATGAGCAGTTCTTC.

V usage is TRBV11-2 and J usage is TRBJ2-7; the match to TRBD1 covers 11 bases. This CDR3 region has 15 residues. After removal of 5 bases from V and 4 bases from J, the junction contained 7 bases not matched to a gene. Germline V gene sequence: CDR1 SGHAT, CDR2 FQNNGV. The CDR3 DNA follows: TGTGCCAGCAGCATAGGACAGGGGGCGTCTTACGAGCAGTACTTC. Encoded protein: CASSIGQGASYEQYF.